Listed here are 2 T cell receptor beta chains from one sample, sequenced in a study of T cell responses to AZD1222 COVID-19 vaccine. Repertoires were generated with immunoSEQ multiplex PCR, while TCRdb's copy carries only in-frame clones and drops some. The table has about 120,000 clones, less than 90% seen once. The sequencing here drew on peripheral blood, taken on day 0 of AZD1222 vaccination. The receptors here all came from an adult in good health.

The rearrangement uses TRBV6-1 and TRBJ1-2; D remains ambiguous. The CDR3 runs to 12 residues. CDR1 is MNHNS, CDR2 SASEGT, per germline. V dropped 3 bases and J dropped 4 bases, with 6 bases sitting between them. The CDR3, as DNA: TGTGCCAGCAGTGACCGCTTCTATGGCTACACCTTC. Encoded protein: CASSDRFYGYTF.

Written as DNA, the CDR3 is TGTGCCAGCAGTGAAGGAGGAGAGACCGGGGAGCTGTTTTTT. Protein: CASSEGGETGELFF. J is TRBJ2-2 and V is TRBV6-1; D is unresolved. V was shortened by 1 base and J by 5 bases, with 8 bases between the two germline ends. CDR3 length: 14 residues. Germline loops: CDR1 MNHNS, CDR2 SASEGT.